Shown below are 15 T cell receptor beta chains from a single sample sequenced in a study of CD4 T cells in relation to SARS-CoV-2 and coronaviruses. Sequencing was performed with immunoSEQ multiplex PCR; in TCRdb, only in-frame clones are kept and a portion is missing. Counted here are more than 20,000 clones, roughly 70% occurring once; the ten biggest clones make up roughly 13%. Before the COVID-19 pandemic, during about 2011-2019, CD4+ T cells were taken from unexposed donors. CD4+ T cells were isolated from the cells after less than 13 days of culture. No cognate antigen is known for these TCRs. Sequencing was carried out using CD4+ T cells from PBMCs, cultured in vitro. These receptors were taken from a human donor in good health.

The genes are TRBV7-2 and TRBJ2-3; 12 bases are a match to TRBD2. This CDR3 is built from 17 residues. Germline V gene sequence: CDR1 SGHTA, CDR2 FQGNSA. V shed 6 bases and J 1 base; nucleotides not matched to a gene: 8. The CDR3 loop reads CASSRASGGAGTDTQYF. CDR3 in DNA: TGTGCCAGCAGTAGGGCTAGCGGGGGGGCTGGCACAGATACGCAGTATTTT.

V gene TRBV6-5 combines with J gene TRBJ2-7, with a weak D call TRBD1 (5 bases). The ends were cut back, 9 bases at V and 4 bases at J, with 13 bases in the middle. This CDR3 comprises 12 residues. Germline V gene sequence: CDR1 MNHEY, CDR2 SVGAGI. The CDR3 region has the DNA TGTGCCAGTCAGGGTCTGACGTACGAGCAGTACTTC. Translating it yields CASQGLTYEQYF.

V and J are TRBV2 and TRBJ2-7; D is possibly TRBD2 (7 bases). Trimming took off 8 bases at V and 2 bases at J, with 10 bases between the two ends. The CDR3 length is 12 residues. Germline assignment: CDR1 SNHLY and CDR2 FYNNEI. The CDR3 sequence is CASRGAAYEQYF. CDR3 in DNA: TGTGCCAGCCGGGGGGCCGCCTACGAGCAGTACTTC.

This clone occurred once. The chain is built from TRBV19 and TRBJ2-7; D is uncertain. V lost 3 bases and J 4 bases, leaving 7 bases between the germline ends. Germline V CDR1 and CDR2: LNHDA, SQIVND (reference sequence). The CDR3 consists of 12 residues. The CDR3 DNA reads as TGTGCCAGTAGTATGACCGGATACGAGCAGTACTTC. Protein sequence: CASSMTGYEQYF.

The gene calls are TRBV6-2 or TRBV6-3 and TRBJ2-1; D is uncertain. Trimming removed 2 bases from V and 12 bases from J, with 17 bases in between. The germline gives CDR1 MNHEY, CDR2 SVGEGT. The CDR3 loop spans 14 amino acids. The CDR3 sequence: CASSYVAAPTGQFF. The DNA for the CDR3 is TGTGCCAGCAGTTACGTAGCTGCCCCCACTGGGCAGTTCTTC.

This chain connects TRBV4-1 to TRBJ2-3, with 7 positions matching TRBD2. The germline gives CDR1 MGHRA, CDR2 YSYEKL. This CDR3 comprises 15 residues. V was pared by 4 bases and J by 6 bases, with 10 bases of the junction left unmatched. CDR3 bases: TGCGCCAGCAGCCGCCCTGGGGGGGGGTGGGATACGCAGTATTTT. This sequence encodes CASSRPGGGWDTQYF.

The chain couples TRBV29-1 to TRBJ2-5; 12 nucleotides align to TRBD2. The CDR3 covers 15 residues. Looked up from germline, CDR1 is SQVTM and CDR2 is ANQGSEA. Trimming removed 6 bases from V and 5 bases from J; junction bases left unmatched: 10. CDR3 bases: TGCAGCGTCCCAACTAGCGGGGGGCGCGGGGAGACCCAGTACTTC. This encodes CSVPTSGGRGETQYF.

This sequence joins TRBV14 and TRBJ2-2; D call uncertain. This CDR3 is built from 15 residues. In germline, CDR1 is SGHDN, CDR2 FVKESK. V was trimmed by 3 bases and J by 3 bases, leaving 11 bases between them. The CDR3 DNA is TGTGCCAGCAGCCACTACCTAGGAGACACCGGGGAGCTGTTTTTT. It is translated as CASSHYLGDTGELFF.

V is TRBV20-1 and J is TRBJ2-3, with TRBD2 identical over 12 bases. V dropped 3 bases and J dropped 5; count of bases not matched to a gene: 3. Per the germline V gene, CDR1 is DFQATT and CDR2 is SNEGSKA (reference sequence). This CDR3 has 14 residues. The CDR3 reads CSASETSGGDTQYF. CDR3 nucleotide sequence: TGCAGTGCTAGTGAGACTAGCGGGGGAGATACGCAGTATTTT.

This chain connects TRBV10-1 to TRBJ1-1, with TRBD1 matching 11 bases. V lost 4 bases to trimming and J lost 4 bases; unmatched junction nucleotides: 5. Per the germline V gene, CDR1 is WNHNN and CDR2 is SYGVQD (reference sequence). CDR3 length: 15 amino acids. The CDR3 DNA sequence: TGCGCCAGCAGTGGGTCGGGGACAGGGGGCACTGAAGCTTTCTTT. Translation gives CASSGSGTGGTEAFF.

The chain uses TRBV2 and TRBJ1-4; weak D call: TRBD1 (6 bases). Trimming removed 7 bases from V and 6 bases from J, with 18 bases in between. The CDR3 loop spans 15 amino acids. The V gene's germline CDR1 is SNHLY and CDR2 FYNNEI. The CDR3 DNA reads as TGTGCCAGCAAAAACTCCGGGACAAAAGATGAAAAACTGTTTTTT. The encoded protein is CASKNSGTKDEKLFF.

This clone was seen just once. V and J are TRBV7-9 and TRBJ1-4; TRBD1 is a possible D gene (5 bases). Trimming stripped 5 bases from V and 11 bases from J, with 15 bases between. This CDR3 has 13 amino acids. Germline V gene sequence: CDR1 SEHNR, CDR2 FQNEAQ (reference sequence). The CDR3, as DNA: TGTGCCAGCAGCCCAAGGACATTTGGGAAACTGTTTTTT. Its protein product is CASSPRTFGKLFF.

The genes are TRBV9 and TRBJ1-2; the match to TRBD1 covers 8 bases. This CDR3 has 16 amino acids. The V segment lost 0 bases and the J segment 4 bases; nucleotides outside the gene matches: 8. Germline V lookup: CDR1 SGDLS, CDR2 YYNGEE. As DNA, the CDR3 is TGTGCCAGCAGCGTAGGTACAGGGGGTAATATCTATGGCTACACCTTC. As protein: CASSVGTGGNIYGYTF.

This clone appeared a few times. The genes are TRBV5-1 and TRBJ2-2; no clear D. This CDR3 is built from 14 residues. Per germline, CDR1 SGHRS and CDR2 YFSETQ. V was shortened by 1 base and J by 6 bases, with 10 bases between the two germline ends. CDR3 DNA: TGCGCCAGCAGCTTGTCAAGGCTTTCCGGGGAGCTGTTTTTT. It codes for CASSLSRLSGELFF.

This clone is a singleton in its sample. The CDR3 loop reads CASSLAPPAGANVLTF. In nucleotides, the CDR3 is TGCGCCAGCAGCTTGGCGCCACCTGCTGGGGCCAACGTCCTGACTTTC. V gene TRBV5-1 combines with J gene TRBJ2-6; D is ambiguous. Germline loops: CDR1 SGHRS, CDR2 YFSETQ. V lost 0 bases, J lost 2 bases, and 9 bases lay in between. The CDR3 is 16 residues long.